Listed below are T cell receptor beta chains from one sample, sequenced in a study of T cells after posttransplantation cyclophosphamide. Produced via immunoSEQ multiplex PCR; TCRdb's table is partial and in-frame only. The profile shows about 16,000 clones, approximately 90% of them singletons. Material: CD4+ T cells sorted from blood, obtained after allogeneic stem cell transplant with posttransplant cyclophosphamide. Receptor source: a male patient aged 60 to 75 who received an allogeneic stem cell transplant from a related donor and was CMV-positive. Some T cells may have originated in the graft donor. The CDR3 runs from the conserved cysteine through the conserved F or W. D genes are given only for firm matches. Some rows mark clone size as missing; the rest say once, few, many or name a class of expanded clone.

abundance	d_gene	j_gene	v_gene	CDR3aa	CDR3nt
-	TRBD2	TRBJ2-1	TRBV5-1	CASSLFGGGAYNEQFF	TGCGCCAGCAGCTTGTTTGGCGGGGGGGCCTACAATGAGCAGTTCTTC
-	-	TRBJ1-3	TRBV28	CASGTPYRDTIYF	TGTGCCAGCGGAACACCCTACCGGGACACCATATATTTT
-	TRBD2	TRBJ2-3	TRBV19	CASSERGATDTQYF	TGTGCCAGTAGCGAGCGGGGGGCCACAGATACGCAGTATTTT
-	-	TRBJ1-3	TRBV5-5	CASRPSYRVGGNTIYF	TGTGCCAGCAGGCCTTCTTATCGGGTAGGAGGAAACACCATATATTTT
-	TRBD2	TRBJ2-5	TRBV7-3	CASSLGASGGTETQYF	TGTGCCAGCAGCTTAGGTGCTAGCGGGGGGACAGAGACCCAGTACTTC
-	TRBD2	TRBJ2-1	TRBV18	CASSYTGTSILEQFF	TGTGCCAGCTCATATACCGGGACTAGCATTTTGGAGCAGTTCTTC
-	-	TRBJ1-2	TRBV7-8	CASSSRETGYQGYTF	TGTGCCAGCAGCTCACGGGAAACAGGGTACCAAGGCTACACCTTC
-	-	TRBJ1-6	TRBV7-2	CASSLTPDTVSSPLHF	TGTGCCAGCAGCTTAACCCCGGACACGGTCAGTTCACCCCTCCACTTT
-	-	TRBJ1-1	TRBV5-1	CASSLFGPGGSEAFF	TGCGCCAGCAGCTTGTTCGGGCCCGGGGGATCTGAAGCTTTCTTT
-	-	TRBJ2-7	TRBV4-3	CASSQEWGTILYEQYF	TGCGCCAGCAGCCAAGAGTGGGGCACGATACTCTACGAGCAGTACTTC
few	-	TRBJ1-2	TRBV19	CASSIGQAPTDGYTF	TGTGCCAGTAGTATAGGGCAGGCTCCCACGGATGGCTACACCTTC
-	TRBD1	TRBJ1-2	TRBV5-1	CASSIGTGEDYTF	TGCGCCAGCAGCATCGGGACAGGGGAGGACTACACCTTC
-	-	TRBJ1-1	TRBV19	CASSINRRNTEAFF	TGTGCCAGTAGTATAAACAGGCGGAACACTGAAGCTTTCTTT
-	TRBD1	TRBJ1-2	TRBV19	CASLEGAANYGYTF	TGTGCCAGTCTTGAGGGGGCTGCTAACTATGGCTACACCTTC
-	-	TRBJ1-2	TRBV5-5	CASSLRGGVYGYTF	TGTGCCAGCAGCTTGCGCGGGGGGGTCTATGGCTACACCTTC
few	-	TRBJ1-2	TRBV28	CASSSVPSKAGYTF	TGTGCCAGCAGTTCCGTCCCTAGTAAGGCTGGCTACACCTTC
-	TRBD2	TRBJ2-1	TRBV5-4	CAAGPAGGLWEQFF	TGTGCCGCCGGGCCAGCGGGGGGGCTATGGGAGCAGTTCTTC
-	-	TRBJ1-5	TRBV6-1	CASRQQPFNQPQHF	TGTGCCAGCAGACAACAGCCATTCAATCAGCCCCAGCATTTT
once	-	TRBJ2-7	TRBV7-9	CASSLAYPSAYEQYF	TGTGCCAGCAGCTTAGCTTACCCCAGCGCCTACGAGCAGTACTTC
-	-	TRBJ1-2	TRBV7-3	CASSSQGTGYTF	TGTGCCAGCAGCTCACAGGGCACCGGCTACACCTTC
few	-	TRBJ2-2	TRBV5-5	CASSLAGYGELFF	TGTGCCAGCAGCTTGGCAGGGTACGGGGAGCTGTTTTTT
once	-	TRBJ1-6	TRBV4-3	CASSPRLNSPLHF	TGCGCCAGCAGCCCCCGTCTGAATTCACCCCTCCACTTT
-	TRBD1	TRBJ1-2	TRBV18	CASSPETGANYGYTF	TGTGCCAGCTCACCAGAGACAGGGGCGAACTATGGCTACACCTTC
-	TRBD2	TRBJ2-4	TRBV6-1	CASTGGGKNIQYF	TGTGCCAGCACGGGCGGGGGGAAAAACATTCAGTACTTC
-	-	TRBJ2-1	TRBV6-5	CASSSRSYNEQFF	TGTGCCAGCTCTAGCCGATCCTACAATGAGCAGTTCTTC
-	-	TRBJ2-7	TRBV9	CASSVSSLNLVEQYF	TGTGCCAGCAGCGTCTCCAGTCTTAACCTCGTCGAGCAGTACTTC
-	-	TRBJ2-1	TRBV7-4	CAGLYNEQFF	TGTGCGGGACTCTACAATGAGCAGTTCTTC